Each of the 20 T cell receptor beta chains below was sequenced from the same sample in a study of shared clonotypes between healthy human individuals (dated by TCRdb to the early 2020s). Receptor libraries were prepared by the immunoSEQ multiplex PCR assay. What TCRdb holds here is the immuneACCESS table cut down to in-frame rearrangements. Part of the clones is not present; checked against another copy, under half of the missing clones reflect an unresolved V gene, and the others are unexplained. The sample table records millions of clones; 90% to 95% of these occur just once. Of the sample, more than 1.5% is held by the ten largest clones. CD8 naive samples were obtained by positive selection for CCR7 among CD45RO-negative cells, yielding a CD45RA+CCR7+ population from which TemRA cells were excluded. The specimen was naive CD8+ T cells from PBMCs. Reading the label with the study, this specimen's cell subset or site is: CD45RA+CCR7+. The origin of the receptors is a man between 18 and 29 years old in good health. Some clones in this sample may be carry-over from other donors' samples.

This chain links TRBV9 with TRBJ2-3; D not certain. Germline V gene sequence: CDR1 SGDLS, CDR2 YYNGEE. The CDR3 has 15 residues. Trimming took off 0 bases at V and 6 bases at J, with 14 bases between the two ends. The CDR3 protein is CASSVARYTWDTQYF. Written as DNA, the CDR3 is TGTGCCAGCAGCGTAGCCAGGTACACTTGGGATACGCAGTATTTT. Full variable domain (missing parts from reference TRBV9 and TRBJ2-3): DSGVTQTPKHLITATGQRVTLRCSPRSGDLSVYWYQQSLDQGLQFLIQYYNGEERAKGNILERFSAQQFPDLHSELNLSSLELGDSALYFCASSVARYTWDTQYFGPGTRLTVL.

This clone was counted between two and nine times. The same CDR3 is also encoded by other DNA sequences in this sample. CDR3 loop: CASSDRTYEQYF. For the CDR3, the DNA is TGTGCCAGCAGTGACAGGACCTACGAGCAGTACTTC. The V call is TRBV6-1, the J call TRBJ2-7; D gene ambiguous. Germline loops: CDR1 MNHNS, CDR2 SASEGT. This CDR3 comprises 12 residues. Trimming removed 3 bases at V and 2 bases at J, with 5 bases between.

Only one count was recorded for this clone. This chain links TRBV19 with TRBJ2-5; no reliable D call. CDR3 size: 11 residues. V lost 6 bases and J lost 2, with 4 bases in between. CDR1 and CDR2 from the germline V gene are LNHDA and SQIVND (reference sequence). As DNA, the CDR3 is TGTGCCAGTAGAGGTCAAGAGACCCAGTACTTC. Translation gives CASRGQETQYF.

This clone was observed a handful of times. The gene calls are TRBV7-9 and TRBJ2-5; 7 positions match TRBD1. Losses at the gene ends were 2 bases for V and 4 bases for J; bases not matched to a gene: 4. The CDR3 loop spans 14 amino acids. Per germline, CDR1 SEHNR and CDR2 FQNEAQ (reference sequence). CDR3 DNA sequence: TGTGCCAGCAGCTTACCGGGACAGTTAGAGACCCAGTACTTC. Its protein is CASSLPGQLETQYF.

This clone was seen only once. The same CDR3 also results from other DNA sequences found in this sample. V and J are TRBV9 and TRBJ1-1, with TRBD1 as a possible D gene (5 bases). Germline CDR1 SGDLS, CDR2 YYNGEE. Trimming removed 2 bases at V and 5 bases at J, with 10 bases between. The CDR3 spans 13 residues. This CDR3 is CASSVDGGTEAFF. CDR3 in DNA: TGTGCCAGCAGCGTCGACGGGGGGACTGAAGCTTTCTTT.

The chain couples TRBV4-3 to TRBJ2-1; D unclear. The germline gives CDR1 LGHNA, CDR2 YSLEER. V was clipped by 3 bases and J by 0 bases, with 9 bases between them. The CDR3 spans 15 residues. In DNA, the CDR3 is TGCGCCAGCAGCCAGACTTGGAGCTCCTACAATGAGCAGTTCTTC. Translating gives CASSQTWSSYNEQFF.

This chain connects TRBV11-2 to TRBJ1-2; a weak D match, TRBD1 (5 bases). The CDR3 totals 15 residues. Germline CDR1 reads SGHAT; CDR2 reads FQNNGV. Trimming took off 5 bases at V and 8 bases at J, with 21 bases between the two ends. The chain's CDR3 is CASSPTGGRGYGYTF. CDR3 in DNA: TGTGCCAGCAGCCCAACGGGGGGACGAGGGTACGGCTACACCTTC.

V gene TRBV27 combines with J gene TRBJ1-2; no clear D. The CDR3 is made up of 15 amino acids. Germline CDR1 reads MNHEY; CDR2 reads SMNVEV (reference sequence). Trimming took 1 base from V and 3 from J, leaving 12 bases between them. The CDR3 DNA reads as TGTGCCAGCAGTTTATTTCCACCCCGGGACTATGGCTACACCTTC. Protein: CASSLFPPRDYGYTF.

The CDR3 region has the DNA TGCAGCGTTGGGACAGGACGCCTATACAATGAGCAGTTCTTC. Protein product: CSVGTGRLYNEQFF. The chain is built from TRBV29-1 and TRBJ2-1; 7 bases align to TRBD1. CDR1 and CDR2 (germline): SQVTM, ANQGSEA. Trimming cost V 4 bases and J 4 bases; bases outside gene matches: 7. This CDR3 has 14 residues.

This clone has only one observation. CDR3 nucleotides: TGTGCCAGCAGAGGAGGACAGGGGAGGGACACTGAAGCTTTCTTT. This encodes CASRGGQGRDTEAFF. This chain connects TRBV7-9 to TRBJ1-1, with TRBD1 matching 9 bases. The CDR3 is 15 residues long. Trimming removed 6 bases from V and 3 bases from J; junction bases left unmatched: 8. Germline CDR1 and CDR2: SEHNR and FQNEAQ (reference sequence).

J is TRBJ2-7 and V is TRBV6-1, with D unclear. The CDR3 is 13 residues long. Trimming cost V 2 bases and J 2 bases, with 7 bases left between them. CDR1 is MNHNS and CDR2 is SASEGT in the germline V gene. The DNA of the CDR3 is TGTGCCAGCAGTGAATGGGGTGCCTACGAGCAGTACTTC. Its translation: CASSEWGAYEQYF.

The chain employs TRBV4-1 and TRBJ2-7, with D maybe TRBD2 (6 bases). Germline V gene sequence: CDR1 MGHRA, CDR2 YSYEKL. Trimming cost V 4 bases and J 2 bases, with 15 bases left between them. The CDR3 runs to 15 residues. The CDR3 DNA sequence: TGCGCCAGCAGCCCAACTGGGACTGCTACCTACGAGCAGTACTTC. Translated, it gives CASSPTGTATYEQYF.

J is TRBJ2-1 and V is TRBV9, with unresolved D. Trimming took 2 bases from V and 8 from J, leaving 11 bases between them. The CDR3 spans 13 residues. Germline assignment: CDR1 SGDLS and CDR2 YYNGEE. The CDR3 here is CASSVQLGDEQFF. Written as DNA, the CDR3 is TGTGCCAGCAGCGTCCAGCTTGGGGATGAGCAGTTCTTC.

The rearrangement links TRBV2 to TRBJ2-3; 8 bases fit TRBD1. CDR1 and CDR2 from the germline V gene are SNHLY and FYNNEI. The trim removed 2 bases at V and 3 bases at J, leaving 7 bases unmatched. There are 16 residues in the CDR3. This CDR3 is CASSERQGARTDTQYF. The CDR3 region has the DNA TGTGCCAGCAGTGAAAGGCAGGGGGCGAGGACAGATACGCAGTATTTT.

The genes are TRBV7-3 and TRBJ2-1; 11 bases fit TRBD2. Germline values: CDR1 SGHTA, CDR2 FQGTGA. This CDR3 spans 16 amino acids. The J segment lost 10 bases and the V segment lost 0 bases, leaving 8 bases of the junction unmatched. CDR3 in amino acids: CASSLTSGRAWGEQFF. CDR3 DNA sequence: TGTGCCAGCAGCTTAACTAGCGGGAGGGCCTGGGGAGAGCAGTTCTTC.

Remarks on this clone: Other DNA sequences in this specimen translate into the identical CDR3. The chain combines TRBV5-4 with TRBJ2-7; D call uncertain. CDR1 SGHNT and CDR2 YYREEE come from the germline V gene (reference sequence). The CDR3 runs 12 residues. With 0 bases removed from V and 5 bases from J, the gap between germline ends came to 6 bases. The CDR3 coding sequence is TGTGCCAGCAGCTTGGAGGGAAACGAGCAGTACTTC. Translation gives CASSLEGNEQYF.

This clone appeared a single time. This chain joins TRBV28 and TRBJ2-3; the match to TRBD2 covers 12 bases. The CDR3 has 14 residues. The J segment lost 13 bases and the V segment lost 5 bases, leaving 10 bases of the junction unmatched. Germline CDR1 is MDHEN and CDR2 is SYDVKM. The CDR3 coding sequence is TGTGCCAGCAGTCCACAGACTAGCGGGAGCTTGGAGTATTTT. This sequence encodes CASSPQTSGSLEYF.

The CDR3, as DNA: TGTGCCACCAGCAGAAGGGTACAGGGGGGGACCGGGGAGCTGTTTTTT. This translates into CATSRRVQGGTGELFF. J is TRBJ2-2 and V is TRBV15; D is possibly TRBD1 (8 bases). CDR1 is LNHNV and CDR2 is YYDKDF in the germline V gene (reference sequence). CDR3 size: 16 residues. The V gene lost 2 bases and the J gene lost 5 bases, with 15 bases spanning the gap. The whole variable domain, remainder taken from reference TRBV15 and TRBJ2-2, is DAMVIQNPRYQVTQFGKPVTLSCSQTLNHNVMYWYQQKSSQAPKLLFHYYDKDFNNEADTPDNFQSRRPNTSFCFLDIRSPGLGDTAMYLCATSRRVQGGTGELFFGEGSRLTVL.

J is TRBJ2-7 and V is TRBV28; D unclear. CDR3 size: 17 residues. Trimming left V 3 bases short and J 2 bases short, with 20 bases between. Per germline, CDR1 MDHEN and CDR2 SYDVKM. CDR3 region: CASSFIVRLLSPYEQYF. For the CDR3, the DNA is TGTGCCAGCAGTTTCATCGTCCGCCTCCTTAGCCCCTACGAGCAGTACTTC.

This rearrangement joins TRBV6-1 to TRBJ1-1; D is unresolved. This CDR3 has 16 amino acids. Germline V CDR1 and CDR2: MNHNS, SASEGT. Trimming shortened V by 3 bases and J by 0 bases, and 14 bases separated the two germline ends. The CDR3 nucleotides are TGTGCCAGCAGTGAGAACAGAGGGCCCATGAACACTGAAGCTTTCTTT. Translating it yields CASSENRGPMNTEAFF.